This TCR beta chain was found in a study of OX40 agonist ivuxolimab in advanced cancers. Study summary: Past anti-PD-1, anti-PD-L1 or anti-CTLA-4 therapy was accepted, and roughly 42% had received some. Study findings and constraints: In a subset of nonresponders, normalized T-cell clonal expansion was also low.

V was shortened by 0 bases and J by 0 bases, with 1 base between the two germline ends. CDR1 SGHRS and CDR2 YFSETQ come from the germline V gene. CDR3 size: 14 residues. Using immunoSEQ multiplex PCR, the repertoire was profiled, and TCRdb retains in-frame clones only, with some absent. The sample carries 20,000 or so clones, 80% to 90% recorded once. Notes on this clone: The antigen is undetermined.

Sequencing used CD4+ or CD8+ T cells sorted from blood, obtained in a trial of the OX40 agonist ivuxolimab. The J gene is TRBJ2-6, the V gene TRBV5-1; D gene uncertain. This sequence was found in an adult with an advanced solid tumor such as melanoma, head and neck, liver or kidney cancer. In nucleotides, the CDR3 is TGCGCCAGCAGCTTGGCCTCTGGGGCCAACGTCCTGACTTTC. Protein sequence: CASSLASGANVLTF.